Listed below are T cell receptor beta chains from one sample, sequenced in a study of blood T cell repertoires in COVID-19. Libraries were prepared by immunoSEQ multiplex PCR; TCRdb keeps only in-frame clonotypes and omits some of them. The sample shows about 250,000 clones, around 88% of them seen only once. The sequencing sample was made of peripheral blood. The receptor source for this set is a young woman with COVID-19, enrolled during active disease. CDR3s include the opening cysteine and the closing phenylalanine or tryptophan. A D gene is named only where the DNA matches it firmly. Size is stated for part of the rows, as once, few or many counts, or as a class when the clone is expanded.

>.|TRBV24-1|TRBJ1-4|.
TGTGCCACCAGTGATTTGCTTTCGGAGCGCAGCGAAAAACTGTTTTTT
CATSDLLSERSEKLFF
>.|TRBV15|TRBJ2-2|.
TGTGCCACCAGCGCCCCGGGACTCACCGCCACCGGGGAGCTGTTTTTT
CATSAPGLTATGELFF
>.|TRBV27|TRBJ1-6|few
TGTGCCAGCAGTTGGGGACAAAATAATTCACCCCTCCACTTT
CASSWGQNNSPLHF
>TRBD1|TRBV18|TRBJ1-1|.
TGTGCCAGCTCCCTTGACAGGGTTGAAGCTTTCTTT
CASSLDRVEAFF
>.|TRBV6-2/TRBV6-3|TRBJ2-1|once
TGTGCCAGCAGCAACAGGATTAGGGACAATGAGCAGTTCTTC
CASSNRIRDNEQFF
>TRBD1|TRBV7-9|TRBJ2-5|.
TGTGCCAGCAGCTTTACGACAGGGCCGGGGGAGACCCAGTACTTC
CASSFTTGPGETQYF
>TRBD2|TRBV2|TRBJ2-2|.
TGTGCCAGCAGTGAGGGAGGGACCGGGGAGCTGTTTTTT
CASSEGGTGELFF
>.|TRBV18|TRBJ2-7|.
TGTGCCAGCTCACCACCCTCCAGGGCCTACGAGCAGTACTTC
CASSPPSRAYEQYF
>TRBD1|TRBV15|TRBJ1-4|.
TGTGCCACCCACAGAAGAGGGACAGATGAAAAACTGTTTTTT
CATHRRGTDEKLFF
>TRBD1|TRBV6-6|TRBJ1-2|.
TGTGCCAGCAGTCATGGACAGGCCCATGGCTACACCTTC
CASSHGQAHGYTF
>.|TRBV11-2|TRBJ1-6|.
TGTGCCAGCAGCCACGGGGTTGGCGTCGAGAGCTCCTATAATTCACCCCTCCACTTT
CASSHGVGVESSYNSPLHF
>TRBD1|TRBV9|TRBJ1-1|.
TGTGCCAGCAACGGACACCTGATGGACAGGGCGTCAGGGGACACTGAAGCTTTCTTT
CASNGHLMDRASGDTEAFF
>.|TRBV19|TRBJ1-1|.
TGTGCCGGAGAACAGGGTATAGACACTGAAGCTTTCTTT
CAGEQGIDTEAFF
>TRBD1|TRBV6-5|TRBJ2-6|.
TGTGCCAGCAGTAACAGGGGCTCTGGGGCCAACGTCCTGACTTTC
CASSNRGSGANVLTF
>.|TRBV6-1|TRBJ2-2|.
TGTGCCAGCAGTGCCCAGACAGGCCCGAACACCGGGGAGCTGTTTTTT
CASSAQTGPNTGELFF
>.|TRBV7-9|TRBJ1-5|once
TGTGCCAGCAGCTCGACAGCAAATCAGCCCCAGCATTTT
CASSSTANQPQHF
>TRBD1|TRBV28|TRBJ2-2|.
TGTGCCAGCGGAACAGGGGAGTATACCGGGGAGCTGTTTTTT
CASGTGEYTGELFF
>.|TRBV5-1|TRBJ2-1|.
TGCGCCAGCAGCCCCGATGACATCCCGAGCTCCTACAATGAGCAGTTCTTC
CASSPDDIPSSYNEQFF
>.|TRBV7-2|TRBJ2-5|.
TGTGCCAGCAGCCCGGGACTCCTTGGGGAGACCCAGTACTTC
CASSPGLLGETQYF
>.|TRBV24-1|TRBJ1-2|few
TGTGCCACCAGTGACCGTGACGGGAACTATGGCTACACCTTC
CATSDRDGNYGYTF
>.|TRBV19|TRBJ1-2|.
TGTGCCAGTAGTAACGAGGTCAGGGGAAATGGCTACACCTTC
CASSNEVRGNGYTF
>TRBD2|TRBV10-3|TRBJ2-3|.
TGTGCCATCAGTGCTTCTAGCGGGGGCGGCACAGATACGCAGTATTTT
CAISASSGGGTDTQYF
>.|TRBV25-1|TRBJ1-1|.
TGTGCCAGCAGTGAATATAGCGGGGGCAATGGGTGGGCCACTGAAGCTTTCTTT
CASSEYSGGNGWATEAFF
>TRBD1|TRBV9|TRBJ1-4|.
TGTGCCAGCAGCGTAGGCGGACAGGGTAATGAAAAACTGTTTTTT
CASSVGGQGNEKLFF
>.|TRBV9|TRBJ1-1|.
TGTGCCAGCAGCTTCTCAGGGAGGACTGAAGCTTTCTTT
CASSFSGRTEAFF
>.|TRBV5-4|TRBJ2-3|.
TGTGCCAGCAGCTTGGTCTCTAGTAGCAATACGCAGTATTTT
CASSLVSSSNTQYF
>.|TRBV4-2|TRBJ2-1|.
TGTGCCAGCAGCCAAGTGGGCGGGGATAGCGGAACGTCACGGCAGTTCTTC
CASSQVGGDSGTSRQFF
>TRBD1|TRBV7-2|TRBJ2-1|.
TGTGCCAGCAGCTGGACAGGGTTCAATGAGCAGTTCTTC
CASSWTGFNEQFF
>.|TRBV12-5|TRBJ2-3|.
TGTGCTAGTGGGGACGGGGGAATGGAGGATACGCAGTATTTT
CASGDGGMEDTQYF
>.|TRBV4-3|TRBJ1-6|.
TGCGCCAGCAGCCAAGAATCGAGGGATTCACCCCTCCACTTT
CASSQESRDSPLHF
>.|TRBV19|TRBJ2-3|.
TGTGCCAGTAGGTTTTCGGGAATAAGCACAGATACGCAGTATTTT
CASRFSGISTDTQYF
>.|TRBV7-8|TRBJ1-1|.
TGTGCCAGCAGCCCCTACTCCTCTTCCGGGACTTCGGACACTGAAGCTTTCTTT
CASSPYSSSGTSDTEAFF
>.|TRBV27|TRBJ1-4|.
TGTGCCAGCAGGCCCGGTCGAGCATTCTCCAATGAAAAACTGTTTTTT
CASRPGRAFSNEKLFF
>.|TRBV27|TRBJ2-7|.
TGTGCCAGCAGTTTAAGGCAGGGACTGACCTACGAGCAGTACTTC
CASSLRQGLTYEQYF
>.|TRBV11-2|TRBJ2-5|.
TGTGCCAGCAGCTCCGCAAGAGGAGGGTCGTATAGGGAGCAAGAGACCCAGTACTTC
CASSSARGGSYREQETQYF
>.|TRBV7-9|TRBJ2-5|.
TGTGCCAGCAGCCGGGAGACAGATCAAGAGACCCAGTACTTC
CASSRETDQETQYF
>.|TRBV18|TRBJ2-7|.
TGTGCCAGCTCACCCCCACTTAGCGGCGAGCAGTACTTC
CASSPPLSGEQYF
>TRBD2|TRBV4-3|TRBJ2-3|.
TGCGCCAGCAGCCAAGATCACGGGGGGACCCACACAGATACGCAGTATTTT
CASSQDHGGTHTDTQYF
>.|TRBV3-1/TRBV3-2|TRBJ2-3|.
TGTGCCAGCAGCCGCGGTTCTAGGTCCGCAGATACGCAGTATTTT
CASSRGSRSADTQYF
>TRBD1|TRBV19|TRBJ1-2|.
TGTGCCAGCGAGACAGGGGCGGGAGGCTACACCTTC
CASETGAGGYTF
>.|TRBV6-4|TRBJ1-2|.
TGTGCCAGCAGTGGCTCCATAGGCGGCGGCTACACCTTC
CASSGSIGGGYTF
>.|TRBV27|TRBJ1-5|few
TGTGCCAGCAGTTTGGCCCTCAATCAGCCCCAGCATTTT
CASSLALNQPQHF
>TRBD2|TRBV5-5|TRBJ2-2|.
TGTGCCAGCCTCGGACTAGCGGGGGGCATCTCGAACACCGGGGAGCTGTTTTTT
CASLGLAGGISNTGELFF
>TRBD1|TRBV18|TRBJ1-6|once
TGTGCCAGCTCACCTTGGGACAGCCAATCACCCCTCCACTTT
CASSPWDSQSPLHF
>TRBD1|TRBV18|TRBJ1-2|.
TGTGCCAGCTCCCCAACAGGGGTCCCTAACTATGGCTACACCTTC
CASSPTGVPNYGYTF
>.|TRBV5-1|TRBJ1-3|.
TGCGCCAGCAGCCTGACGGGTGTATCTGGAAACACCATATATTTT
CASSLTGVSGNTIYF
>.|TRBV2|TRBJ2-3|few
TGTGCCAGCAGCGCCGAGGCAGCAGATACGCAGTATTTT
CASSAEAADTQYF
>TRBD2|TRBV4-3|TRBJ2-3|.
TGCGCCAGCAGCCAAGATACTAGCGGGCCTTACACAGATACGCAGTATTTT
CASSQDTSGPYTDTQYF
>.|TRBV21-1|TRBJ2-2|.
TGTGCCAGGGGGGGAACCGGGGAGCTGTTTTTT
CARGGTGELFF
>.|TRBV15|TRBJ2-7|.
TGTGCCACCAGCAGAGATCATAGCAAGGGGGCCTACGAGCAGTACTTC
CATSRDHSKGAYEQYF
>TRBD2|TRBV19|TRBJ2-5|.
TGTGCCAGTAGTGAGGATAGCGGGGGGGGTGAGACCCAGTACTTC
CASSEDSGGGETQYF
>TRBD1|TRBV5-4|TRBJ1-2|.
TGTGCCAGCAGCATACGTCCCGGGACAGGGGTCTATGGCTACACCTTC
CASSIRPGTGVYGYTF
>.|TRBV24-1|TRBJ1-2|once
TGTGCCACCAGTGATCCGCACAGGGCGAACGACTATGGCTACACCTTC
CATSDPHRANDYGYTF
>.|TRBV20-1|TRBJ2-3|.
TGCAGTGCCCAAACAGATACGCAGTATTTT
CSAQTDTQYF